The source of this TCR beta chain is a study of OX40 agonist ivuxolimab in advanced cancers. Patients with autoimmune history or systemic immunosuppression were excluded. Trimming removed 0 bases at V and 4 bases at J, with 9 bases between. The CDR3 totals 14 residues. The germline gives CDR1 LNHDA, CDR2 SQIVND (reference sequence). Clones were sequenced by immunoSEQ multiplex PCR, and TCRdb holds only the in-frame ones, with some missing. The sample records 30,000 to 40,000 clones, less than 80% being singletons. The chain uses TRBV19 and TRBJ1-2; D is undetermined. This material consisted of CD4+ or CD8+ T cells sorted from blood, taken in a trial of the OX40 agonist ivuxolimab. The clonotype originates from an adult with an advanced solid tumor such as melanoma, head and neck, liver or kidney cancer. The CDR3 coding sequence is TGTGCCAGTAGTATAGATAAGGGTCCCTATGGCTACACCTTC. As protein: CASSIDKGPYGYTF.